This T cell receptor beta chain came from a study of shared clonotypes between healthy human individuals. CDR3 size: 18 residues. With 3 bases clipped from V and 2 bases from J, the junction kept 15 bases outside the gene matches. The germline gives CDR1 SGHRS, CDR2 YFSETQ. Clones were sequenced by immunoSEQ multiplex PCR, and TCRdb holds only the in-frame ones, with some missing. The data contain a few million clones, about nine tenths of them singletons. The sequence was obtained from a man between 18 and 29 years old in good health. Some clones in this sample may be carry-over from other donors' samples. Sequenced input: naive CD4+ T cells from PBMCs. This sample's subset: CD45RA+ positively selected. The chain has TRBV5-1 and TRBJ1-2; 8 bases fit TRBD1. CDR3: CASSSIFRQGRWNYGYTF. As DNA, the CDR3 is TGCGCCAGCAGCTCGATATTTAGACAGGGGCGGTGGAACTATGGCTACACCTTC.